The 30 T cell receptor beta chains presented below share a single source sample, sequenced in a study of cytomegalovirus exposure and HLA in healthy donors (dated by TCRdb to about 2017). Library creation used the immunoSEQ multiplex PCR assay. For the multiplex PCR, a mixture combining 60 forward primers for TCR Vbeta segments and 13 reverse primers for TCR Jbeta segments was used. TCRdb retrieved this table from immuneACCESS and kept in-frame rearrangements only. Not all clones are present; in checked studies, unresolved V genes account for under half, and no reason is known for the remainder. In this sample the table shows 100,000 or so clones, around 83% of which occur a single time. Around 3.9% of the sample is held by the ten biggest clonotypes. The sequenced material came from PBMCs. The source is a man aged 25 to 40 in good health and CMV-seronegative.

The chain combines TRBV28 with TRBJ2-5; 8 bases line up with TRBD1. Germline V gene lookup returns CDR1 MDHEN and CDR2 SYDVKM. V lost 4 bases to trimming and J lost 3 bases; unmatched junction nucleotides: 10. The CDR3 sequence is 16 residues long. CDR3 loop: CASSSSGQGHKETQYF. The CDR3, as DNA: TGTGCCAGCAGTTCATCCGGACAGGGACATAAAGAGACCCAGTACTTC.

The chain is built from TRBV9 and TRBJ1-1; D not certain. Trimming shortened V by 3 bases and J by 1 base, and 7 bases separated the two germline ends. Germline V gene data show CDR1 as SGDLS and CDR2 as YYNGEE. This CDR3 spans 13 amino acids. CDR3: CASSETPNTEAFF. CDR3 bases: TGTGCCAGCAGCGAGACACCGAACACTGAAGCTTTCTTT. The full variable domain, completed using reference TRBV9 and TRBJ1-1, is DSGVTQTPKHLITATGQRVTLRCSPRSGDLSVYWYQQSLDQGLQFLIQYYNGEERAKGNILERFSAQQFPDLHSELNLSSLELGDSALYFCASSETPNTEAFFGQGTRLTVV.

This rearrangement joins TRBV30 to TRBJ2-5, with D possibly matching TRBD2 (6 bases). The CDR3 has 16 residues. Per germline, CDR1 GTSNPN and CDR2 SVGIG (reference sequence). Trimming took 2 bases from V and 5 from J, leaving 21 bases between them. CDR3 DNA sequence: TGTGCCTGGAGTAGCCCCCCTACTAGCATCAGCGAGACCCAGTACTTC. Its protein product is CAWSSPPTSISETQYF.

Notes on this clone: The germline gene is not matched at one end of the junction; a read error may be the cause. The V and J genes are TRBV6-5 and TRBJ2-7, with 8 bases identical to TRBD2. CDR3 size: 16 residues. Germline V gene sequence: CDR1 MNHEY, CDR2 SVGAGI. In DNA, the CDR3 is TGTGCCAGCAGTTACCGCTCGGAGACTAGCGCTTACGGGCAGTACTTC. It translates to CASSYRSETSAYGQYF.

The rearrangement uses TRBV5-5 and TRBJ2-7; possibly TRBD1 for D (5 bases). From germline, CDR1 is SGHKS and CDR2 YYEKEE (reference sequence). This CDR3 is 12 amino acids long. V shed 0 bases and J shed 10 bases, with 11 bases lying between them. The CDR3 nucleotides read TGTGCCAGCAGCTTGGCAGGGAACCAACAGTACTTC. This codes for CASSLAGNQQYF.

The gene calls are TRBV28 and TRBJ2-7, with D possibly being TRBD2 (6 bases). The CDR3 runs to 17 residues. V was cut by 1 base and J by 2 bases, with 18 bases left in between. Germline V CDR1 and CDR2: MDHEN, SYDVKM. In nucleotides, the CDR3 is TGTGCCAGCAGTTTATTCGTGAATCCTAGCGCTGCCTACGAGCAGTACTTC. Translating gives CASSLFVNPSAAYEQYF.

This clone is a singleton in its sample. One junction end does not reproduce the germline sequence, and a read error may be involved. This sequence joins TRBV11-2 and TRBJ2-4; D possibly corresponds to TRBD1 (5 bases). The V gene's germline CDR1 is SGHAT and CDR2 FQNNGV. This CDR3 is 12 amino acids long. The CDR3 DNA is TGTGCCAGCAGCTCGGCTTCGACAGCCTCGCACTTC. It is translated as CASSSASTASHF.

This clone was counted only a few times. V and J are TRBV2 and TRBJ2-1, with TRBD2 matching over 10 bases. The trim removed 2 bases at V and 6 bases at J, leaving 7 bases unmatched. CDR3 length: 16 amino acids. Germline V gene sequence: CDR1 SNHLY, CDR2 FYNNEI. DNA for the CDR3: TGTGCCAGCAGTGAAATGAAAGCGGGAGGGCTCAATGAGCAGTTCTTC. Translating gives CASSEMKAGGLNEQFF.

This chain joins TRBV5-1 and TRBJ2-7; 8 bases line up with TRBD2. CDR3 length equals 15 residues. In germline, CDR1 is SGHRS, CDR2 YFSETQ. V lost 4 bases and J lost 6; bases outside the gene matches: 12. The chain's CDR3 is CASSPRGGAPLEQYF. Written as DNA, the CDR3 is TGCGCCAGCAGCCCCCGGGGGGGAGCCCCGCTCGAGCAGTACTTC.

The chain is built from TRBV5-6 and TRBJ1-1, with D perhaps matching TRBD1 (6 bases). The CDR3 covers 15 residues. V was pared by 5 bases and J by 0 bases, with 14 bases between. Per the germline V gene, CDR1 is SGHDT and CDR2 is YYEEEE. The CDR3 loop reads CASRVAGAMNTEAFF. The CDR3 bases are TGTGCCAGCAGGGTCGCGGGGGCCATGAACACTGAAGCTTTCTTT.

This clone was counted only a few times. The chain couples TRBV10-2 to TRBJ2-1; a weak D match, TRBD2 (5 bases). The CDR3 has 14 residues. Germline CDR1 reads WSHSY; CDR2 reads SAAADI. V lost 3 bases to trimming and J lost 8 bases, with 14 bases between them. The CDR3 protein is CASSDSWRLHEQFF. The CDR3 coding sequence is TGCGCCAGCAGTGATTCATGGAGGCTACATGAGCAGTTCTTC.

This clone was recorded once. This chain connects TRBV4-3 to TRBJ2-3; D gene unclear. The CDR3 runs to 17 residues. Trimming took off 0 bases at V and 4 bases at J, with 17 bases between the two ends. Germline V CDR1 and CDR2: LGHNA, YSLEER. CDR3 in amino acids: CASSQEPIYEVADTQYF. The CDR3 DNA sequence: TGCGCCAGCAGCCAAGAACCGATCTATGAGGTCGCAGATACGCAGTATTTT.

V usage is TRBV6-5 and J usage is TRBJ2-7; a possible D gene is TRBD1 (6 bases). V lost 4 bases and J lost 7, with 14 bases in between. The CDR3 extends over 13 amino acids. Germline values: CDR1 MNHEY, CDR2 SVGAGI. In nucleotides, the CDR3 is TGTGCCAGCAGTTCCGGGACAAGGGAAGAGCAGTACTTC. It translates to CASSSGTREEQYF.

The gene calls are TRBV14 and TRBJ2-1; TRBD2 aligns across 14 bases. Losses at the gene ends were 8 bases for V and 10 bases for J; bases not matched to a gene: 4. The CDR3 covers 13 residues. The germline V gene encodes CDR1 SGHDN and CDR2 FVKESK. The CDR3 region is CASGGLAGDEQFF. Here the CDR3 DNA reads TGTGCCAGCGGGGGACTAGCGGGAGACGAGCAGTTCTTC.

The chain links TRBV5-1 to TRBJ2-5, with D maybe TRBD1 (6 bases). This CDR3 has 16 residues. V was cut by 4 bases and J by 2 bases, with 18 bases left in between. The germline gives CDR1 SGHRS, CDR2 YFSETQ. The CDR3 region has the DNA TGCGCCAGCAGCCGTGGGGGCAACTCGATACAAGAGACCCAGTACTTC. As protein: CASSRGGNSIQETQYF.

The chain employs TRBV5-1 and TRBJ1-2; no reliable D call. Trimming cost V 0 bases and J 1 base, with 7 bases left between them. Germline values: CDR1 SGHRS, CDR2 YFSETQ. This CDR3 has 14 amino acids. CDR3 coding DNA: TGCGCCAGCAGCTTGGAACACAATAACTATGGCTACACCTTC. Residues: CASSLEHNNYGYTF. The whole variable domain, filled in from reference TRBV5-1 and TRBJ1-2, reads KAGVTQTPRYLIKTRGQQVTLSCSPISGHRSVSWYQQTPGQGLQFLFEYFSETQRNKGNFPGRFSGRQFSNSRSEMNVSTLELGDSALYLCASSLEHNNYGYTFGSGTRLTVV.

The rearrangement links TRBV7-6 to TRBJ2-5, with a weak D call TRBD1 (6 bases). Germline V gene data show CDR1 as SGHVS and CDR2 as FNYEAQ. Trimming took 6 bases from V and 2 from J, leaving 13 bases between them. The CDR3 consists of 14 residues. CDR3 region: CASRQGLMQETQYF. The DNA of the CDR3 is TGTGCCAGCAGACAGGGTCTTATGCAAGAGACCCAGTACTTC. Full variable domain (remainder filled in from reference TRBV7-6 and TRBJ2-5): GAGVSQSPRYKVTKRGQDVALRCDPISGHVSLYWYRQALGQGPEFLTYFNYEAQQDKSGLPNDRFSAERPEGSISTLTIQRTEQRDSAMYRCASRQGLMQETQYFGPGTRLLVL.

V is TRBV4-1 and J is TRBJ1-5, with D maybe TRBD1 (5 bases). Germline V gene data show CDR1 as MGHRA and CDR2 as YSYEKL. Trimming took off 5 bases at V and 4 bases at J, with 12 bases between the two ends. CDR3 length: 14 amino acids. The CDR3 bases are TGCGCCAGCAGCAGGGGATTCGGGAATCAGCCCCAGCATTTT. Translating it yields CASSRGFGNQPQHF.

This clone was observed a handful of times. The J gene is TRBJ2-5, the V gene TRBV6-4, with 7 bases identical to TRBD1. V was pared by 3 bases and J by 2 bases, with 9 bases of the junction left unmatched. The CDR3 is 16 amino acids. Germline loops: CDR1 MRHNA, CDR2 SNTAGT. CDR3 nucleotides: TGTGCCAGCAGTGAACTAACAGGGGTCCAACAAGAGACCCAGTACTTC. This gives the protein CASSELTGVQQETQYF.

CDR3 sequence reads: CATANLASTDTQYF. CDR3 bases: TGTGCCACAGCTAACCTAGCCAGCACAGATACGCAGTATTTT. The chain joins TRBV10-3 to TRBJ2-3, with TRBD2 as a possible D gene (5 bases). Germline-derived CDR1 and CDR2 are ENHRY and SYGVKD. V dropped 10 bases and J dropped 0 bases, with 14 bases sitting between them. This CDR3 is built from 14 residues.

V usage is TRBV5-1 and J usage is TRBJ1-5, with 7 bases lining up with TRBD1. The V segment lost 4 bases and the J segment 2 bases; nucleotides outside the gene matches: 6. CDR3 length: 15 residues. Germline V lookup: CDR1 SGHRS, CDR2 YFSETQ. The CDR3 DNA follows: TGCGCCAGCAGCCCACAGGGGCTTGGCAATCAGCCCCAGCATTTT. Translating it yields CASSPQGLGNQPQHF.

The J gene is TRBJ2-1, the V gene TRBV2; maybe TRBD2 (6 bases). CDR1 is SNHLY, CDR2 FYNNEI, per germline. The CDR3 runs to 14 residues. V dropped 6 bases and J dropped 8 bases, with 17 bases sitting between them. The CDR3 is CASSVRTGEDEQFF. DNA of the CDR3: TGTGCCAGCAGCGTCAGGACGGGGGAGGATGAGCAGTTCTTC.

This sequence joins TRBV4-1 and TRBJ2-7; 8 bases align to TRBD2. The germline V gene encodes CDR1 MGHRA and CDR2 YSYEKL. The CDR3 covers 15 residues. V trimming: 0 bases; J trimming: 6 bases; junction bases outside the gene matches: 7. The CDR3: CASSQEAGGVTEQYF. The DNA for the CDR3 is TGCGCCAGCAGCCAAGAGGCGGGAGGAGTAACCGAGCAGTACTTC.

The V call is TRBV5-1, the J call TRBJ2-7, with TRBD2 identical over 9 bases. The germline CDR1 and CDR2 sequences are SGHRS and YFSETQ. The CDR3 runs to 18 residues. The junction had 18 bases not matched to a gene; V was cut back by 4 bases and J by 4 bases. Written as DNA, the CDR3 is TGCGCCAGCAGCCGTTTAGGCCTAATAGCGGGAGAACAATACGAGCAGTACTTC. This codes for CASSRLGLIAGEQYEQYF.

The V and J genes are TRBV11-2 and TRBJ1-1; maybe TRBD1 (5 bases). The CDR3 length is 15 residues. Trimming took 3 bases from V and 4 from J, leaving 15 bases between them. From germline, CDR1 is SGHAT and CDR2 FQNNGV. The CDR3 bases are TGTGCCAGCAGCTTCCGGCAGGGATCGAGCACTGAAGCTTTCTTT. Its protein is CASSFRQGSSTEAFF. The whole variable domain, filled in from reference TRBV11-2 and TRBJ1-1, reads EAGVAQSPRYKIIEKRQSVAFWCNPISGHATLYWYQQILGQGPKLLIQFQNNGVVDDSQLPKDRFSAERLKGVDSTLKIQPAKLEDSAVYLCASSFRQGSSTEAFFGQGTRLTVV.

The V call is TRBV6-4, the J call TRBJ1-2; D gene uncertain. CDR1 MRHNA and CDR2 SNTAGT come from the germline V gene. The CDR3 is 13 residues long. Trimming took 4 bases from V and 4 from J, leaving 10 bases between them. The CDR3 DNA follows: TGTGCCAGCAGTGCGGGAGAGAGCTATGGCTACACCTTC. This translates into CASSAGESYGYTF.

The chain joins TRBV10-3 to TRBJ2-7; TRBD2 matches at 9 bases. This CDR3 region has 15 residues. Looked up from germline, CDR1 is ENHRY and CDR2 is SYGVKD. V gave up 7 bases and J gave up 0 bases; unmatched junction bases: 7. For the CDR3, the DNA is TGTGCCATCACTGTGACTAGCGGAGACTCCTACGAGCAGTACTTC. Amino acid sequence: CAITVTSGDSYEQYF.

The CDR3 bases are TGTGCCAGCAGCCTCGGAAGGGGAGGTCAGCCCCAGCATTTT. Translated: CASSLGRGGQPQHF. This chain uses TRBV6-5 with TRBJ1-5; weak D call: TRBD1 (5 bases). The CDR3 is made up of 14 amino acids. V lost 6 bases to trimming and J lost 6 bases, with 15 bases between them. Germline CDR1 is MNHEY and CDR2 is SVGAGI.

The rearrangement uses TRBV30 and TRBJ1-5; tentative D call: TRBD1 (5 bases). The germline V and J ends were trimmed by 0 bases and 2 bases, with 8 bases remaining between them. The CDR3 consists of 14 residues. The germline V gene has CDR1 GTSNPN and CDR2 SVGIG (reference sequence). The CDR3 region has the DNA TGTGCCTGGAGTGTATGGGGGGGCAATCAGCCCCAGCATTTT. Residues: CAWSVWGGNQPQHF.

The chain recombines TRBV6-4 with TRBJ2-1; 9 bases agree with TRBD2. The V gene end was trimmed by 4 bases and the J gene end by 1 base; junction bases not matched to a gene: 2. In germline, CDR1 is MRHNA, CDR2 SNTAGT. The CDR3 covers 15 residues. CDR3 bases: TGTGCCAGCAGTGCTAGCGGGACTTCCTACAATGAGCAGTTCTTC. Translation: CASSASGTSYNEQFF.